The 23 T cell receptor beta chains below all came from one sample that was sequenced in a study of blood T cell repertoires in COVID-19. Generated by immunoSEQ multiplex PCR, the TCRdb table keeps only in-frame clones and is missing some. The data hold 220,000 or so clones, with 84% observed a single time. Sequenced input: PBMCs or T cells enriched from blood (not recorded which). The receptors derive from a woman between 40 and 50 years old who had recovered from COVID-19.

The chain recombines TRBV6-6 with TRBJ2-7; unclear D gene. The CDR3 totals 12 residues. The V end was cut by 6 bases, the J end by 1 base, with 7 bases between. Germline V gene data show CDR1 as MNHNY and CDR2 as SVGAGI (reference sequence). The CDR3 DNA reads TGTGCCAGCAGCCCGGAGTCCTACGAGCAGTACGTC. As protein: CASSPESYEQYV.

The rearrangement links TRBV19 to TRBJ2-3; 9 nucleotides line up with TRBD2. After removal of 4 bases from V and 2 bases from J, the junction contained 10 bases not matched to a gene. CDR3 size: 17 residues. Germline CDR1 is LNHDA and CDR2 is SQIVND (reference sequence). The CDR3 loop reads CASSKFETSGFTDTQYF. As DNA, the CDR3 is TGTGCCAGTAGTAAGTTTGAGACTAGCGGTTTCACAGATACGCAGTATTTT.

This clone was observed a single time. The rearrangement links TRBV29-1 to TRBJ2-1, with 10 bases that match TRBD1. The germline CDR1 and CDR2 sequences are SQVTM and ANQGSEA. Germline trimming cut 7 bases from V and 10 bases from J; bases unmatched to any gene: 10. The CDR3 totals 13 residues. DNA of the CDR3: TGCAGCGCCCCGGGACAGGGGATCCGGGAGCAGTTCTTC. This translates into CSAPGQGIREQFF.

This clone was recorded a few times. The chain uses TRBV7-2 and TRBJ1-2; D is undetermined. This CDR3 contains 15 residues. CDR1 is SGHTA, CDR2 FQGNSA, per germline. The V end lost 1 base, the J end lost 4 bases, and 13 bases lay between the germline ends. In nucleotides, the CDR3 is TGTGCCAGCAGCTTAGGAGACCCGGGAACCTATGGCTACACCTTC. Its translation: CASSLGDPGTYGYTF.

The V call is TRBV19, the J call TRBJ2-5; 12 nucleotides agree with TRBD2. The V segment lost 6 bases and the J segment 4 bases; nucleotides outside the gene matches: 6. Germline assignment: CDR1 LNHDA and CDR2 SQIVND (reference sequence). The CDR3 consists of 15 residues. The chain's CDR3 is CASRKTSGSPETQYF. The CDR3 nucleotides read TGTGCCAGTAGGAAGACTAGCGGGAGTCCAGAGACCCAGTACTTC.

This CDR3 reads CASTASGNSYNEQFF. CDR3 bases: TGTGCCAGCACCGCTAGCGGAAACTCCTACAATGAGCAGTTCTTC. V gene TRBV9 combines with J gene TRBJ2-1; 7 bases are shared with TRBD2. Germline CDR1 SGDLS, CDR2 YYNGEE. The ends lost 6 bases at V and 0 bases at J; junction bases unmatched: 6. This CDR3 spans 15 amino acids.

The chain combines TRBV4-1 with TRBJ2-5; 7 bases align to TRBD1. This CDR3 has 14 residues. CDR1 is MGHRA, CDR2 YSYEKL, per germline. With V trimmed by 4 bases and J by 4 bases, 6 bases remained unmatched. DNA for the CDR3: TGCGCCAGCAGCCTCAGGGCAGGGGGAGAGACCCAGTACTTC. Residues: CASSLRAGGETQYF.

The chain carries TRBV9 and TRBJ2-1; D ambiguous. V was cut by 0 bases and J by 3 bases, with 10 bases left in between. Per the germline V gene, CDR1 is SGDLS and CDR2 is YYNGEE. CDR3 length: 15 residues. The CDR3 spells CASSVDSFGYNEQFF. The CDR3 DNA sequence: TGTGCCAGCAGCGTAGACTCGTTTGGCTACAATGAGCAGTTCTTC. Full variable domain (outside the CDR3, taken from reference TRBV9 and TRBJ2-1): DSGVTQTPKHLITATGQRVTLRCSPRSGDLSVYWYQQSLDQGLQFLIQYYNGEERAKGNILERFSAQQFPDLHSELNLSSLELGDSALYFCASSVDSFGYNEQFFGPGTRLTVL.

V gene TRBV11-2 combines with J gene TRBJ2-3; 7 bases agree with TRBD2. The V gene's germline CDR1 is SGHAT and CDR2 FQNNGV. The J segment lost 5 bases and the V segment lost 5 bases, leaving 1 base of the junction unmatched. This CDR3 contains 12 residues. The CDR3 here is CASSPSGDTQYF. CDR3 in DNA: TGTGCCAGCAGCCCTAGCGGAGATACGCAGTATTTT. The full variable domain, rest sourced from reference TRBV11-2 and TRBJ2-3, is EAGVAQSPRYKIIEKRQSVAFWCNPISGHATLYWYQQILGQGPKLLIQFQNNGVVDDSQLPKDRFSAERLKGVDSTLKIQPAKLEDSAVYLCASSPSGDTQYFGPGTRLTVL.

This chain joins TRBV4-1 and TRBJ1-1; D perhaps matches TRBD1 (5 bases). The CDR3 is made up of 15 amino acids. The V end was cut by 1 base, the J end by 5 bases, with 14 bases between. CDR1 MGHRA and CDR2 YSYEKL come from the germline V gene. CDR3 DNA sequence: TGCGCCAGCAGCCAAGGCACAGGACCGTGGACTGAAGCTTTCTTT. Its protein is CASSQGTGPWTEAFF.

The chain uses TRBV29-1 and TRBJ2-1; 14 bases align to TRBD2. This CDR3 region has 17 residues. Per germline, CDR1 SQVTM and CDR2 ANQGSEA. Losses at the gene ends were 1 base for V and 4 bases for J; bases not matched to a gene: 6. The CDR3 protein is CSVEGGTSGSSYNEQFF. CDR3 sequence (DNA): TGCAGCGTTGAAGGAGGGACTAGCGGGAGTAGTTACAATGAGCAGTTCTTC.

This chain uses TRBV21-1 with TRBJ1-6; the table gives TRBD1 as D, unverified against the DNA. TRBV21-1 is a recognized pseudogene. This CDR3 spans 13 amino acids. DNA of the CDR3: TGTGCCAGCCCCAACAGGCGAACTGGACCCCTCCACTTT. Its protein is CASPNRRTGPLHF.

CDR3 region: CASSLSSVAKNIQYF. As DNA, the CDR3 is TGTGCCAGCAGTTTATCTTCAGTAGCCAAAAACATTCAGTACTTC. This rearrangement joins TRBV28 to TRBJ2-4, with D unresolved. CDR1 and CDR2 from the germline V gene are MDHEN and SYDVKM. Trimming stripped 1 base from V and 0 bases from J, with 7 bases between. This CDR3 is 15 amino acids long.

The chain is built from TRBV19 and TRBJ1-1; TRBD1 matches 7 bases. The CDR3 contains 13 residues. CDR1 LNHDA and CDR2 SQIVND come from the germline V gene (reference sequence). Unmatched junction bases numbered 7, after V lost 6 bases and J lost 6 bases. CDR3 region: CASSIQGVSEAFF. The CDR3 nucleotides read TGTGCCAGTAGCATCCAGGGGGTCTCTGAAGCTTTCTTT.

This chain joins TRBV19 and TRBJ2-2; D possibly corresponds to TRBD2 (5 bases). The CDR3 runs 17 residues. Germline CDR1 LNHDA, CDR2 SQIVND (reference sequence). The germline V and J ends were trimmed by 7 bases and 0 bases, with 18 bases remaining between them. The chain's CDR3 is CASTPIDRGSNTGELFF. The DNA for the CDR3 is TGTGCCAGTACCCCTATCGACCGGGGATCGAACACCGGGGAGCTGTTTTTT.

The chain is built from TRBV4-1 and TRBJ2-7, with 8 nucleotides matching TRBD2. The CDR3 totals 16 residues. The germline V gene encodes CDR1 MGHRA and CDR2 YSYEKL. With 1 base clipped from V and 4 bases from J, the junction kept 9 bases outside the gene matches. CDR3 amino acids: CASSQGMASGLYEQYF. CDR3 nucleotides: TGCGCCAGCAGCCAAGGTATGGCTAGCGGGCTATACGAGCAGTACTTC.

The chain has TRBV11-2 and TRBJ2-5, with D hard to call. There are 15 residues in the CDR3. The V and J ends lost 5 bases and 5 bases respectively, with 18 bases between them. Germline V CDR1 and CDR2: SGHAT, FQNNGV. CDR3: CASSALVGAWETQYF. In nucleotides, the CDR3 is TGTGCCAGCAGCGCCCTCGTAGGAGCCTGGGAGACCCAGTACTTC.

The J gene is TRBJ2-2, the V gene TRBV6-5; TRBD1 might be the D (7 bases). Germline V gene sequence: CDR1 MNHEY, CDR2 SVGAGI. This CDR3 contains 13 residues. V was clipped by 10 bases and J by 5 bases, with 14 bases between them. CDR3: CAIYRGGTGELFF. The CDR3 coding sequence is TGTGCCATATACAGGGGAGGAACCGGGGAGCTGTTTTTT.

The CDR3 loop is CASSEAGGVYSNQPQHF. Written as DNA, the CDR3 is TGTGCCAGCAGTGAAGCGGGCGGGGTTTATAGCAATCAGCCCCAGCATTTT. The rearrangement links TRBV2 to TRBJ1-5; D remains unclear. The CDR3 is 17 residues long. Germline V gene sequence: CDR1 SNHLY, CDR2 FYNNEI. V gave up 0 bases and J gave up 0 bases, with 12 bases separating them. Complete variable domain (other parts from reference TRBV2 and TRBJ1-5): EPEVTQTPSHQVTQMGQEVILRCVPISNHLYFYWYRQILGQKVEFLVSFYNNEISEKSEIFDDQFSVERPDGSNFTLKIRSTKLEDSAMYFCASSEAGGVYSNQPQHFGDGTRLSIL.

The chain carries TRBV5-1 and TRBJ2-5; D is uncertain. Germline CDR1 SGHRS, CDR2 YFSETQ. CDR3 length: 12 residues. Trimming left V 4 bases short and J 0 bases short, with 4 bases between. This chain's CDR3 is CASSVYQETQYF. CDR3 sequence (DNA): TGCGCCAGCAGCGTCTACCAAGAGACCCAGTACTTC.

This chain uses TRBV27 with TRBJ2-3; D is possibly TRBD1 (5 bases). V gave up 2 bases and J gave up 6 bases, with 9 bases separating them. Germline assignment: CDR1 MNHEY and CDR2 SMNVEV (reference sequence). The CDR3 loop spans 13 amino acids. The CDR3 loop is CASSLRHRDTQYF. For the CDR3, the DNA is TGTGCCAGCAGTTTACGTCACAGGGATACGCAGTATTTT.

The J gene is TRBJ1-3, the V gene TRBV21-1; the tabulated D call, TRBD1, remains unverified against the DNA. TRBV21-1 is labeled a pseudogene. The CDR3 covers 17 residues. CDR3 in amino acids: CASSNSGTENSGNTIYF. The CDR3 region has the DNA TGTGCCAGCAGCAATTCCGGGACAGAAAACTCTGGAAACACCATATATTTT.

The chain combines TRBV24-1 with TRBJ2-1; no definite D call. Trimming took off 4 bases at V and 0 bases at J, with 9 bases between the two ends. Germline CDR1 and CDR2: KGHDR and SFDVKD. The CDR3 length is 15 residues. CDR3 DNA: TGTGCCACCAGTGAAGTGGCTGGCTCCTACAATGAGCAGTTCTTC. Translation gives CATSEVAGSYNEQFF.